This T cell receptor beta chain was sequenced during a study of tumor-infiltrating lymphocytes in primary liver carcinoma. Study in general: The study enrolled male and female patients aged 30 to 69 years. Study outcomes and limitations: Researchers found tumor-adjacent and tumor-blood pairs overlapped less than tumor region pairs. A significantly higher top-250-clone fraction was recorded for tumors than for blood (p = 0.039).

The CDR3 is 15 residues long. Trimming cost V 7 bases and J 5 bases, with 17 bases left between them. CDR1 and CDR2 (germline): MGHRA, YSYEKL. Germline DNA was also extracted, with blood RNA taken from unsorted whole blood. This clonotype occurred once. Its antigen is currently unknown. Constant-region priming of roughly 500 ng total RNA yielded TCR beta cDNA. Sequencing libraries for TCR beta derived from three nested multiplex PCR rounds that used slightly modified ARM-PCR. The first two PCR rounds, roughly 11 cycles each, used TRBV1-TRBV30 forward primers and a C-beta reverse primer. In TCRdb, the multiplex PCR reads were re-called with MiXCR into one record per CDR3 protein. The sample records approximately 300,000 distinct CDR3 sequences, 50% to 70% being singletons.

The V gene is TRBV4-1, the J gene TRBJ2-2; D gene ambiguous. The material sequenced was peripheral blood. The source is a middle-aged man with primary liver carcinoma and hepatitis B virus infection. CDR3 sequence: CASNRDESGTGELFF. The CDR3 DNA reads TGCGCCAGCAACCGAGACGAATCCGGAACCGGGGAGCTGTTTTTT.